One and the same sample provided the 16 T cell receptor beta chains below, sequenced in a study of blood T cell repertoires in COVID-19. TCRdb's table, derived via immunoSEQ multiplex PCR, lists solely in-frame clones and lacks some. The sample has about 200,000 clones; about nine tenths are singletons. Sample: peripheral blood. Receptors originate from an elderly man with acute or convalescent COVID-19.

The V gene is TRBV7-9, the J gene TRBJ1-5, with 9 bases fitting TRBD1. Trimming took 5 bases from V and 4 from J; bases not matched to a gene: 6. The CDR3 length is 15 residues. Germline V lookup: CDR1 SEHNR, CDR2 FQNEAQ (reference sequence). In DNA form, the CDR3 reads TGTGCCAGCAGCGCCACCGGGACAGGGAATCAGCCCCAGCATTTT. This translates into CASSATGTGNQPQHF.

This rearrangement joins TRBV21-1 to TRBJ2-7; TRBD2 reflects the table's D call only, with no check against the DNA. TRBV21-1 is noted as a pseudogene. CDR3 length equals 17 residues. The DNA of the CDR3 is TGTGCCAGCAGCAAAGGAAAGGCCGGGTACTACTCCTACGAGCAGTACGTC. Its protein is CASSKGKAGYYSYEQYV.

V usage is TRBV7-2 and J usage is TRBJ1-1; D gene uncertain. The CDR3 length is 13 residues. Trimming shortened V by 5 bases and J by 0 bases, and 7 bases separated the two germline ends. From germline, CDR1 is SGHTA and CDR2 FQGNSA. The CDR3 here is CASSPQMNTEAFF. DNA for the CDR3: TGTGCCAGCAGCCCACAGATGAACACTGAAGCTTTCTTT.

The chain employs TRBV10-3 and TRBJ1-2; D remains unclear. The CDR3 contains 14 residues. Trimming removed 3 bases from V and 3 bases from J, with 11 bases in between. Germline CDR1 is ENHRY and CDR2 is SYGVKD. CDR3 sequence: CAISDSPSHYGYTF. In DNA, the CDR3 is TGTGCCATCAGTGATAGCCCTTCGCACTATGGCTACACCTTC.

The J gene is TRBJ1-5, the V gene TRBV25-1, with a tentative D call TRBD1 (5 bases). The CDR3 is 14 amino acids. V gave up 6 bases and J gave up 4 bases, with 13 bases separating them. CDR1 and CDR2 (germline): MGHDK, SYGVNS. The CDR3 nucleotides read TGTGCCAGCAGCCGCAGGGAGGCGAATCAGCCCCAGCATTTT. It codes for CASSRREANQPQHF.

The chain has TRBV5-1 and TRBJ2-7; D gene ambiguous. CDR1 is SGHRS and CDR2 is YFSETQ in the germline V gene. The CDR3 consists of 14 residues. V lost 4 bases, J lost 5 bases, and 16 bases lay in between. CDR3 nucleotide sequence: TGCGCCAGCAGCCTAGGCCGGGTTCCCCACGAGCAGTACTTC. Protein sequence: CASSLGRVPHEQYF.

The chain uses TRBV7-6 and TRBJ2-1; D gene ambiguous. Germline CDR1 is SGHVS and CDR2 is FNYEAQ. The V end lost 1 base, the J end lost 2 bases, and 9 bases lay between the germline ends. This CDR3 is built from 15 residues. The CDR3 nucleotides read TGTGCCAGCAGCTTAGAGCTAGGTCCCTACAATGAGCAGTTCTTC. Translation gives CASSLELGPYNEQFF.

The rearrangement links TRBV21-1 to TRBJ1-1; the table calls TRBD1, which could not be checked here. TRBV21-1 is listed as a pseudogene. The CDR3 covers 17 residues. The CDR3 nucleotides are TGTGCCAGCAGCAAAGATGGGACAGGGAACTTGAACACTGAAGCTTTCTTT. Protein sequence: CASSKDGTGNLNTEAFF.

This rearrangement joins TRBV5-1 to TRBJ1-4, with 7 bases lining up with TRBD1. The CDR3 is made up of 15 amino acids. With 1 base clipped from V and 3 bases from J, the junction kept 3 bases outside the gene matches. Per germline, CDR1 SGHRS and CDR2 YFSETQ. CDR3 loop: CASSLMGTANEKLFF. The CDR3 region has the DNA TGCGCCAGCAGCTTGATGGGGACAGCTAATGAAAAACTGTTTTTT.

This rearrangement joins TRBV6-5 to TRBJ2-7; 9 bases align to TRBD1. The trim removed 8 bases at V and 6 bases at J, leaving 14 bases unmatched. CDR3 size: 15 residues. The germline V gene encodes CDR1 MNHEY and CDR2 SVGAGI. The CDR3 loop reads CASQRNRDREGEQYF. Here the CDR3 DNA reads TGTGCCAGCCAGCGTAACCGGGACAGGGAAGGCGAGCAGTACTTC.

The genes are TRBV21-1 and TRBJ1-1; the table's D call of TRBD1 was not tested on the DNA. TRBV21-1 constitutes a pseudogene. The CDR3 length is 13 residues. The CDR3 region is CASSKETRGEAFF. Written as DNA, the CDR3 is TGTGCCAGCAGCAAAGAAACCAGGGGTGAAGCTTTCTTT.

The table lists this clone with a count of one. This chain connects TRBV10-3 to TRBJ2-3, with TRBD1 matching over 9 bases. Germline loops: CDR1 ENHRY, CDR2 SYGVKD. The CDR3 covers 15 residues. V dropped 6 bases and J dropped 1; count of bases not matched to a gene: 5. The CDR3 DNA reads as TGTGCCATCAGCCGAAGACAGGGGGGCACAGATACGCAGTATTTT. Its translation is CAISRRQGGTDTQYF.

The gene calls are TRBV7-2 and TRBJ2-1, with D perhaps matching TRBD2 (5 bases). The germline V and J ends were trimmed by 2 bases and 0 bases, with 11 bases remaining between them. This CDR3 is built from 16 residues. CDR1 SGHTA and CDR2 FQGNSA come from the germline V gene. CDR3 DNA: TGTGCCAGCAGCTTAACAGCGGTCAGCTCCTACAATGAGCAGTTCTTC. Translation gives CASSLTAVSSYNEQFF.

The chain combines TRBV10-3 with TRBJ1-1, with D possibly matching TRBD1 (6 bases). The V end was cut by 10 bases, the J end by 4 bases, with 16 bases between. The CDR3 totals 13 residues. From germline, CDR1 is ENHRY and CDR2 SYGVKD. CDR3 sequence (DNA): TGTGCCACAGGAACAGGGTTTCCCACTGAAGCTTTCTTT. Translation: CATGTGFPTEAFF.

The CDR3: CASRGSGYTF. The CDR3 DNA follows: TGTGCCAGCCGAGGGTCTGGCTACACCTTC. This chain connects TRBV25-1 to TRBJ1-2; no firm D call. The CDR3 loop spans 10 amino acids. The V end lost 8 bases, the J end lost 7 bases, and 8 bases lay between the germline ends. Germline V gives CDR1 MGHDK, CDR2 SYGVNS.

The gene calls are TRBV30 and TRBJ1-6, with D unresolved. The V gene lost 2 bases and the J gene lost 9 bases, with 8 bases spanning the gap. CDR1 and CDR2 (germline): GTSNPN, SVGIG (reference sequence). This CDR3 comprises 12 residues. CDR3 sequence reads: CAWSLSSSPLHF. The CDR3 DNA is TGTGCCTGGAGTCTTTCCAGTTCACCCCTCCACTTT.